The next 10 T cell receptor beta chains were all read from a single sample in a study of shared clonotypes between healthy human individuals. TCRdb's table, derived via immunoSEQ multiplex PCR, lists solely in-frame clones and lacks some. Of 2 million to 3 million clones detected, 93% appear once; the ten largest clones hold roughly 0.39%. Source material: naive CD4+ T cells from PBMCs. Subset defined: CD45RA+ positively selected. The receptors were gathered from a man in his late teens or twenties in good health. Some clones in this sample may be carry-over from other donors' samples.

The CDR3 here is CSVARVFDTEAFF. In DNA form, the CDR3 reads TGCAGCGTGGCCAGGGTTTTTGACACTGAAGCTTTCTTT. The chain combines TRBV29-1 with TRBJ1-1; maybe TRBD1 (5 bases). There are 13 residues in the CDR3. With 6 bases removed from V and 3 bases from J, the gap between germline ends came to 14 bases. CDR1 is SQVTM, CDR2 ANQGSEA, per germline.

On this clone itself: The sample contains more than one DNA sequence encoding this CDR3. The J gene is TRBJ1-5, the V gene TRBV30; the D is unclear. CDR3 length: 13 amino acids. Germline CDR1 and CDR2: GTSNPN and SVGIG (reference sequence). Deletions cut 2 bases from V and 3 bases from J, with 8 bases between. Here the CDR3 DNA reads TGTGCCTGGAGTCTAGGTGACAATCAGCCCCAGCATTTT. Amino acid sequence: CAWSLGDNQPQHF.

V usage is TRBV5-1 and J usage is TRBJ2-5; 9 bases line up with TRBD1. Germline CDR1 is SGHRS and CDR2 is YFSETQ. The V segment lost 4 bases and the J segment 3 bases; nucleotides outside the gene matches: 10. There are 16 residues in the CDR3. CDR3 in DNA: TGCGCCAGCAGCCCAAAGGGACAGGGCCCCGAAGAGACCCAGTACTTC. This encodes CASSPKGQGPEETQYF.

The CDR3 sequence: CASSRTSGSRTSYEQYF. CDR3 coding DNA: TGTGCCAGCAGCCGGACAAGCGGGAGTCGTACGTCCTACGAGCAGTACTTC. The chain is built from TRBV11-2 and TRBJ2-7, with TRBD2 identical over 8 bases. Germline V lookup: CDR1 SGHAT, CDR2 FQNNGV. The CDR3 has 17 residues. Germline trimming cut 5 bases from V and 1 base from J; bases unmatched to any gene: 13.

The V and J genes are TRBV6-6 and TRBJ1-3, with a weak D call TRBD1 (6 bases). From germline, CDR1 is MNHNY and CDR2 SVGAGI (reference sequence). Trimming left V 6 bases short and J 2 bases short, with 11 bases between. The CDR3 covers 14 residues. CDR3 residues: CASRKGETGNTIYF. The CDR3 coding sequence is TGTGCCAGCAGGAAGGGGGAAACTGGAAACACCATATATTTT.

This chain connects TRBV19 to TRBJ2-1; 11 nucleotides line up with TRBD2. V trimming: 10 bases; J trimming: 2 bases; junction bases outside the gene matches: 16. Germline V lookup: CDR1 LNHDA, CDR2 SQIVND (reference sequence). The CDR3 extends over 18 amino acids. DNA for the CDR3: TGTGCCACTCGGGGGGGACTAGCGGCCCTAGGCACCTACAATGAGCAGTTCTTC. This sequence encodes CATRGGLAALGTYNEQFF. The full variable domain, its missing parts supplied by reference TRBV19 and TRBJ2-1, is DGGITQSPKYLFRKEGQNVTLSCEQNLNHDAMYWYRQDPGQGLRLIYYSQIVNDFQKGDIAEGYSVSREKKESFPLTVTSAQKNPTAFYLCATRGGLAALGTYNEQFFGPGTRLTVL.

The gene calls are TRBV5-1 and TRBJ2-1; possible D gene TRBD1, 6 bases. V lost 2 bases and J lost 8, with 11 bases in between. Germline CDR1 SGHRS, CDR2 YFSETQ. The CDR3 contains 13 residues. CDR3 loop: CASSLQGYDEQFF. Here the CDR3 DNA reads TGCGCCAGCAGCTTACAGGGATACGATGAGCAGTTCTTC.

The rearrangement links TRBV19 to TRBJ1-5; D is unresolved. The CDR3 has 13 amino acids. Germline CDR1 is LNHDA and CDR2 is SQIVND (reference sequence). Trimming shortened V by 3 bases and J by 4 bases, and 7 bases separated the two germline ends. CDR3 in amino acids: CASSILQNQPQHF. The CDR3 nucleotides are TGTGCCAGTAGTATCCTCCAAAATCAGCCCCAGCATTTT.

The chain carries TRBV5-1 and TRBJ1-2, with TRBD1 matching 10 bases. The CDR3 contains 15 residues. The trim removed 4 bases at V and 7 bases at J, leaving 10 bases unmatched. Germline CDR1 is SGHRS and CDR2 is YFSETQ. As DNA, the CDR3 is TGCGCCAGCAGCCCCGACAGGGGGCGCGGTGGTGGCTACACCTTC. As protein: CASSPDRGRGGGYTF.

The J gene is TRBJ1-1, the V gene TRBV6-1; D is undetermined. Germline CDR1 reads MNHNS; CDR2 reads SASEGT. The CDR3 extends over 13 amino acids. V was pared by 7 bases and J by 2 bases, with 11 bases between. Written as DNA, the CDR3 is TGTGCCAGCATTTCCCGCTCCAACACTGAAGCTTTCTTT. Translation gives CASISRSNTEAFF.